This T cell receptor (beta chain) was recorded in a study of blood T cells in healthy people across ages. The CDR3 is made up of 16 amino acids. V dropped 5 bases and J dropped 2; count of bases not matched to a gene: 9. Germline V gene data show CDR1 as MDHEN and CDR2 as SYDVKM. This clonotype was observed a few times. Through a sample-barcoded 5' primer and a J-beta primer mix, a second PCR was run for roughly 6 to 12 cycles. TCRdb recomputed calls from the 5' RACE reads with MiXCR, one row per CDR3 protein. The data hold some 700,000 distinct CDR3 sequences, with roughly 20% observed a single time.

The TCR comes from a man aged 65-85 years in good health. Sequenced input: blood. The J gene is TRBJ1-3, the V gene TRBV28; 7 bases match TRBD1. This CDR3 is CASSIRTGGTGNTIYF. The CDR3 nucleotides are TGTGCCAGCAGTATTCGGACAGGAGGAACTGGAAACACCATATATTTT. The whole variable domain, filled in from reference TRBV28 and TRBJ1-3, reads DVKVTQSSRYLVKRTGEKVFLECVQDMDHENMFWYRQDPGLGLRLIYFSYDVKMKEKGDIPEGYSVSREKKERFSLILESASTNQTSMYLCASSIRTGGTGNTIYFGEGSWLTVV.